Shown below are 5 T cell receptor beta chains from a single sample sequenced in a study of early T cells in non-severe SARS-CoV-2 infection. TCRdb itself ran the 5' RACE reads through MiXCR, one entry per CDR3 protein. The data hold 45,000 to 60,000 distinct CDR3 sequences, with about 8.4% observed a single time. Specimen: whole blood. Receptor source: an adult who was a healthcare worker with PCR-confirmed SARS-CoV-2 infection or an uninfected control (not recorded which).

This clonotype showed up just a few times. This sequence joins TRBV2 and TRBJ1-2, with a weak D call TRBD1 (5 bases). The CDR3 consists of 13 residues. From germline, CDR1 is SNHLY and CDR2 FYNNEI. V lost 4 bases, J lost 8 bases, and 14 bases lay in between. This chain's CDR3 is CASSGRKGRGYTF. The CDR3, as DNA: TGTGCCAGCAGTGGGAGAAAGGGACGCGGCTACACCTTC.

This clonotype was detected a few times. V gene TRBV5-4 combines with J gene TRBJ1-6, with D perhaps matching TRBD1 (5 bases). Looked up from germline, CDR1 is SGHNT and CDR2 is YYREEE (reference sequence). The V and J ends lost 1 base and 5 bases respectively, with 10 bases between them. The length of the CDR3 is 15 residues. CDR3 DNA: TGTGCCAGCAGCTTGAGGCAGGGCGATAATTCACCCCTCCACTTT. Translating it yields CASSLRQGDNSPLHF.

Worth noting for this clonotype: One end of the junction is discordant with germline, which a read error may explain. V is TRBV3-1 and J is TRBJ2-1; D perhaps matches TRBD1 (7 bases). The CDR3 is 13 amino acids. Germline V gene data show CDR1 as LGHDT and CDR2 as YNNKEL (reference sequence). The CDR3 DNA is TGTGCCAGCAGCCATCTACAGGGGAGGTCTTTACTCTTC. This codes for CASSHLQGRSLLF.

This clonotype was counted many times. The J gene is TRBJ2-1, the V gene TRBV7-3; 8 nucleotides line up with TRBD2. Germline trimming cut 1 base from V and 4 bases from J; bases unmatched to any gene: 9. CDR1 SGHTA and CDR2 FQGTGA come from the germline V gene. The CDR3 loop spans 17 amino acids. This chain's CDR3 is CASSLRPSGLEYNEQFF. CDR3 sequence (DNA): TGTGCCAGCAGCTTAAGGCCTAGCGGGTTGGAATACAATGAGCAGTTCTTC.

This clonotype has at least ten counts. This chain connects TRBV7-8 to TRBJ2-1, with D perhaps TRBD2 (6 bases). Per the germline V gene, CDR1 is SGHVS and CDR2 is FQNEAQ. The CDR3 runs to 14 residues. V lost 7 bases, J lost 9 bases, and 19 bases lay in between. The CDR3 coding sequence is TGTGCCAGCATCATCAGCGGGCCCGGACGTGAGCAGTTCTTC. The encoded protein is CASIISGPGREQFF.